Below are 8 T cell receptor beta chains sequenced from a single sample in a study of blood T cell repertoires in COVID-19. Repertoires were generated with immunoSEQ multiplex PCR, while TCRdb's copy carries only in-frame clones and drops some. The sample consists of 90,000 or so clones, about 71% of them appearing once. Sequenced material: peripheral blood. The source is a woman aged 55-69 years in a cohort sampled during active or convalescent COVID-19.

The rearrangement uses TRBV20-1 and TRBJ1-5; D call uncertain. The CDR3 has 15 amino acids. V was clipped by 3 bases and J by 0 bases, with 12 bases between them. Germline V lookup: CDR1 DFQATT, CDR2 SNEGSKA (reference sequence). This chain's CDR3 is CSASPPGYSNQPQHF. CDR3 coding DNA: TGCAGTGCTAGTCCCCCCGGGTATAGCAATCAGCCCCAGCATTTT.

This chain uses TRBV27 with TRBJ2-7; D is possibly TRBD2 (5 bases). Between the trimmed V and J ends, which lost 6 bases and 3 bases, there was a span of 21 bases. The CDR3 has 16 amino acids. In germline, CDR1 is MNHEY, CDR2 SMNVEV (reference sequence). The DNA for the CDR3 is TGTGCCAGCAGGAGACTCCTAGCTCCGATGGTCTACGAGCAGTACTTC. Translating it yields CASRRLLAPMVYEQYF.

The chain joins TRBV28 to TRBJ2-5, with D possibly being TRBD2 (6 bases). V gave up 3 bases and J gave up 4 bases, with 18 bases separating them. There are 16 residues in the CDR3. Germline V gene data show CDR1 as MDHEN and CDR2 as SYDVKM. CDR3 DNA: TGTGCCAGCAGTTTTGCGGGACTCCGAGGGCCAGAGACCCAGTACTTC. Amino acid sequence: CASSFAGLRGPETQYF. The full variable domain, its missing parts supplied by reference TRBV28 and TRBJ2-5, is DVKVTQSSRYLVKRTGEKVFLECVQDMDHENMFWYRQDPGLGLRLIYFSYDVKMKEKGDIPEGYSVSREKKERFSLILESASTNQTSMYLCASSFAGLRGPETQYFGPGTRLLVL.

This chain links TRBV13 with TRBJ1-5; D possibly corresponds to TRBD1 (6 bases). The CDR3 contains 15 residues. V lost 2 bases, J lost 7 bases, and 15 bases lay in between. CDR1 and CDR2 (germline): PRHDT, FYEKMQ (reference sequence). CDR3 region: CASSLRGGKSQPQHF. For the CDR3, the DNA is TGTGCCAGCAGCTTAAGGGGGGGGAAGTCACAGCCCCAGCATTTT.

The chain links TRBV30 to TRBJ1-5; 8 positions agree with TRBD1. Trimming took 5 bases from V and 2 from J; bases not matched to a gene: 5. Germline CDR1 GTSNPN, CDR2 SVGIG (reference sequence). This CDR3 has 14 amino acids. CDR3 protein: CAWGQGGGNQPQHF. CDR3 nucleotides: TGTGCCTGGGGACAGGGAGGAGGCAATCAGCCCCAGCATTTT. The variable domain in full, completed from reference TRBV30 and TRBJ1-5, reads SQTIHQWPATLVQPVGSPLSLECTVEGTSNPNLYWYRQAAGRGLQLLFYSVGIGQISSEVPQNLSASRPQDRQFILSSKKLLLSDSGFYLCAWGQGGGNQPQHFGDGTRLSIL.

The chain combines TRBV7-2 with TRBJ2-7; 8 positions match TRBD2. This CDR3 spans 16 amino acids. The germline gives CDR1 SGHTA, CDR2 FQGNSA. J gave up 5 bases and V 0 bases, and 9 bases lay outside the gene matches. The CDR3 coding sequence is TGTGCCAGCAGCTTAGCCCTCCGCGGGGGGCTCGACGAGCAGTACTTC. It codes for CASSLALRGGLDEQYF.

This chain uses TRBV12-3 or TRBV12-4 with TRBJ1-2, with D possibly TRBD1 on 5 matching bases. The CDR3 has 13 amino acids. With 3 bases removed from V and 7 bases from J, the gap between germline ends came to 12 bases. In DNA form, the CDR3 reads TGTGCCAGCAGTTTGTCGGGGGGAGGTGGCTACACCTTC. It yields the protein CASSLSGGGGYTF.

This sequence joins TRBV27 and TRBJ2-7; 7 nucleotides match TRBD1. CDR3 length: 13 residues. Germline CDR1 reads MNHEY; CDR2 reads SMNVEV (reference sequence). V lost 4 bases, J lost 3 bases, and 3 bases stayed unmatched. CDR3 in DNA: TGTGCCAGCAGTTCGTCAGGGGGCTACGAGCAGTACTTC. Its protein is CASSSSGGYEQYF.